Sequencing of this T cell receptor (beta chain) was carried out in a study of blood T cell repertoires in COVID-19. TCRdb keeps only in-frame clones here, not all; method: immunoSEQ multiplex PCR. The sample carries about 140,000 clones, roughly nine tenths recorded once. The CDR3 spans 15 residues. Trimming removed 1 base at V and 0 bases at J, with 7 bases between. Germline V gene lookup returns CDR1 KGHSH and CDR2 LQKENI. Sequencing input: peripheral blood. This TCR was recovered from a woman aged 55-75 years with active COVID-19. The rearrangement links TRBV18 to TRBJ2-1; tentatively, D is TRBD2 (6 bases). The CDR3 DNA follows: TGTGCCAGCTCACCACTGGGGGGCTCCTACAATGAGCAGTTCTTC. Amino acids: CASSPLGGSYNEQFF.